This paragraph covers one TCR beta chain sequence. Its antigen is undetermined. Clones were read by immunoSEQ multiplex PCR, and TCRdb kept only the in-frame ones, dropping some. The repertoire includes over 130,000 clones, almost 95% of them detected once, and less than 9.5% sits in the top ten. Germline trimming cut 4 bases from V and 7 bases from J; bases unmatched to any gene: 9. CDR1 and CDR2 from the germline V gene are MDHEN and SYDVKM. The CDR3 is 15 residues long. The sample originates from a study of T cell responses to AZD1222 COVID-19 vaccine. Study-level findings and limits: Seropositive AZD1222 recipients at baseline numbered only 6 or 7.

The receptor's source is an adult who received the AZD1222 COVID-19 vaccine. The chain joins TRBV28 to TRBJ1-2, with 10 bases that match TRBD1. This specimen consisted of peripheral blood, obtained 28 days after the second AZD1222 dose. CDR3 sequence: CASSSGTGVISGYTF. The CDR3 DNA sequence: TGTGCCAGCAGTTCCGGGACAGGGGTGATCTCTGGCTACACCTTC.